The sequence of this T cell receptor (beta chain) was determined in a study of shared clonotypes between healthy human individuals. CDR3 length: 14 residues. CDR1 SNHLY and CDR2 FYNNEI come from the germline V gene. The trim removed 1 base at V and 11 bases at J, leaving 8 bases unmatched. Genomic DNA from each subset was divided evenly over several immunoSEQ plates. Sequencing was performed with immunoSEQ multiplex PCR; in TCRdb, only in-frame clones are kept and a portion is missing. The repertoire holds 2 million to 2.5 million clones, with just over 90% as singletons. Terminally differentiated effector memory CD45RA+ cells were excluded from the naive CD8 cells, which were CD45RO-negative and positively selected for CCR7.

The material sequenced was naive CD8+ T cells from PBMCs. The sequence was obtained from a man aged 18 to 29 in good health. Some clones in this sample may be carry-over from other donors' samples. V usage is TRBV2 and J usage is TRBJ1-1, with 9 nucleotides matching TRBD1. The CDR3 reads CASSEEGTGWLAFF. Written as DNA, the CDR3 is TGTGCCAGCAGTGAAGAGGGGACAGGGTGGTTGGCTTTCTTT.